The 8 T cell receptor beta chains below all came from one sample that was sequenced in a study of identical twins. TCRdb reanalysed the 5' RACE reads using MiXCR and keeps one entry per CDR3 protein. The sample shows about 450,000 distinct CDR3 sequences, around a sixth of them seen only once. Sequenced sample: naive T cells sorted from blood. These receptors all come from a man aged 45 to 65 in good health.

The V and J genes are TRBV20-1 and TRBJ2-1, with TRBD2 identical over 11 bases. J gave up 5 bases and V 1 base, and 13 bases lay outside the gene matches. CDR1 is DFQATT and CDR2 is SNEGSKA in the germline V gene (reference sequence). CDR3 length: 18 residues. In nucleotides, the CDR3 is TGCAGTGCTAGAGGTCAACCTTCCGGGACTAGCGGTAACAATGAGCAGTTCTTC. This translates into CSARGQPSGTSGNNEQFF.

CDR3 residues: CASSSTREFPLHF. The CDR3 coding sequence is TGTGCCAGCAGCTCGACCCGGGAGTTCCCCCTCCACTTT. This chain uses TRBV7-2 with TRBJ1-6; no definite D call. The V end was cut by 4 bases, the J end by 13 bases, with 14 bases between. The V gene's germline CDR1 is SGHTA and CDR2 FQGNSA. The CDR3 is 13 amino acids.

Many counts were recorded for this clonotype. The rearrangement uses TRBV11-1 and TRBJ2-2, with TRBD2 matching 7 bases. Unmatched junction bases numbered 3, after V lost 5 bases and J lost 6 bases. From germline, CDR1 is SGHAT and CDR2 FQDESV (reference sequence). This CDR3 has 13 amino acids. CDR3 in DNA: TGTGCCAGCAGCCCTAGCGGCCCCGGGGAGCTGTTTTTT. It codes for CASSPSGPGELFF.

This rearrangement joins TRBV5-1 to TRBJ1-4; possibly TRBD1 for D (6 bases). Trimming pared 2 bases from V and 5 bases from J, leaving 10 bases between. This CDR3 spans 14 amino acids. Germline CDR1 is SGHRS and CDR2 is YFSETQ. The CDR3 reads CASSFEGGNEKLFF. In nucleotides, the CDR3 is TGCGCCAGCAGCTTCGAAGGGGGGAATGAAAAACTGTTTTTT. Looking up the rest from reference TRBV5-1 and TRBJ1-4 gives the full variable domain: KAGVTQTPRYLIKTRGQQVTLSCSPISGHRSVSWYQQTPGQGLQFLFEYFSETQRNKGNFPGRFSGRQFSNSRSEMNVSTLELGDSALYLCASSFEGGNEKLFFGSGTQLSVL.

This clonotype has at least ten counts. The V gene is TRBV11-2, the J gene TRBJ1-5; D remains ambiguous. The CDR3 has 16 residues. Germline V gene sequence: CDR1 SGHAT, CDR2 FQNNGV. Trimming cost V 5 bases and J 0 bases, with 14 bases left between them. The CDR3 spells CASSGGLGHSNQPQHF. For the CDR3, the DNA is TGTGCCAGCAGCGGCGGGCTGGGTCATAGCAATCAGCCCCAGCATTTT. The full variable domain, with the rest looked up from reference TRBV11-2 and TRBJ1-5, is EAGVAQSPRYKIIEKRQSVAFWCNPISGHATLYWYQQILGQGPKLLIQFQNNGVVDDSQLPKDRFSAERLKGVDSTLKIQPAKLEDSAVYLCASSGGLGHSNQPQHFGDGTRLSIL.

The chain links TRBV10-3 to TRBJ1-1; a possible D gene is TRBD1 (5 bases). CDR1 ENHRY and CDR2 SYGVKD come from the germline V gene. The CDR3 has 15 residues. V was clipped by 0 bases and J by 1 base, with 9 bases between them. CDR3 residues: CAISESGQGNTEAFF. CDR3 in DNA: TGTGCCATCAGTGAGTCGGGTCAGGGGAACACTGAAGCTTTCTTT.

This clonotype was found a few times. The chain combines TRBV5-1 with TRBJ2-1; D unresolved. The V end was cut by 1 base, the J end by 0 bases, with 11 bases between. The CDR3 covers 16 residues. CDR1 and CDR2 from the germline V gene are SGHRS and YFSETQ. This chain's CDR3 is CASSLPRFSSYNEQFF. CDR3 nucleotides: TGCGCCAGCAGCTTGCCTAGATTCAGCTCCTACAATGAGCAGTTCTTC.

The V call is TRBV7-9, the J call TRBJ2-5, with D unresolved. Germline V CDR1 and CDR2: SEHNR, FQNEAQ (reference sequence). The V end was cut by 5 bases, the J end by 10 bases, with 11 bases between. CDR3 length: 11 amino acids. CDR3 in amino acids: CASSVDHLQYF. The CDR3 bases are TGTGCCAGCAGCGTGGACCATCTCCAGTACTTC.